Detailed here is one TCR beta chain. The data were taken from a study of T cells after somatic rescue of genetic block. Profiling relied on immunoSEQ multiplex PCR, and the TCRdb table lists in-frame clones only, not all of them. Of about 88,000 clones listed, around 90% were seen once; the top ten hold roughly 1.5%. Looked up from germline, CDR1 is SGHRS and CDR2 is YFSETQ. CDR3 length: 14 residues. V was pared by 0 bases and J by 5 bases, with 11 bases between. Material: peripheral blood mononuclear cells (PBMCs). The receptor was isolated from a woman younger than 35. The chain combines TRBV5-1 with TRBJ1-1; D gene uncertain. As DNA, the CDR3 is TGCGCCAGCAGCTTGGCCTCGCAGAATACTGAAGCTTTCTTT. Its translation: CASSLASQNTEAFF.